This TCR beta chain was recorded in a study of blood T cell repertoires in COVID-19. Across the study: Material from acute and convalescent COVID-19 was sourced from the United States, Italy and Spain. From T cells, B-cell-depleted T cells, or PBMCs came the material, which was cDNA or gDNA.

In the source study's methods: Amplification of reference gene primers was used by the study to estimate nucleated cell counts. This table comes from immunoSEQ multiplex PCR, and its TCRdb copy is limited to in-frame clones, with some not included. The V and J calls and clone size come from that table; D and trimming were worked out from the DNA. This table holds under 45,000 clones, roughly nine tenths found once. V shed 3 bases, J shed 3 bases, and the junction held 9 bases outside the gene matches. CDR3 length equals 16 residues. The germline V gene encodes CDR1 ENHRY and CDR2 SYGVKD. The receptor was derived from a man aged 55 to 69 with acute or convalescent COVID-19. The V and J genes are TRBV10-3 and TRBJ1-2; TRBD1 matches 8 bases. The sample comprised peripheral blood. This CDR3 reads CAISDRGLNWDYGYTF. The CDR3, as DNA: TGTGCCATCAGTGACAGGGGGCTTAATTGGGACTATGGCTACACCTTC.